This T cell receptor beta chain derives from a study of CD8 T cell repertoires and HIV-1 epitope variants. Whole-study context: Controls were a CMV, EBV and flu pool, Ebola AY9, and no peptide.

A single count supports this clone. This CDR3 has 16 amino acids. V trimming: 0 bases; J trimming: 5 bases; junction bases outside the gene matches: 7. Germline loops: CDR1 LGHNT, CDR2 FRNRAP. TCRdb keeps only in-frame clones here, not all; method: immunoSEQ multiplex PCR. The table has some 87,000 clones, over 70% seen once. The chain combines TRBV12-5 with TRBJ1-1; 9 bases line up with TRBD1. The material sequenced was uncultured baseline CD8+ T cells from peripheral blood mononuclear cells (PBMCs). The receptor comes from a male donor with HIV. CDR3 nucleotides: TGTGCTAGTGGTTTGGTACTGGGACAGGGCGAAACTGAAGCTTTCTTT. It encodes CASGLVLGQGETEAFF.